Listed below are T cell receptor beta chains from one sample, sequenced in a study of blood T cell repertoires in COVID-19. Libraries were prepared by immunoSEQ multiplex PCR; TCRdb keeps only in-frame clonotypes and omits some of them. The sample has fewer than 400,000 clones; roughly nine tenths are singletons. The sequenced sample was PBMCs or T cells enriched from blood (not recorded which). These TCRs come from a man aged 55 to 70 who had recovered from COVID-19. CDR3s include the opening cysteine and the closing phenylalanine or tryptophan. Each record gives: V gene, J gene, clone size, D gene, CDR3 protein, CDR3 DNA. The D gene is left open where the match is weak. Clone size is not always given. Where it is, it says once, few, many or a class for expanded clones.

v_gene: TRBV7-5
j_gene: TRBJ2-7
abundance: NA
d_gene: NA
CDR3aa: CARSLWVQKVFEQYF
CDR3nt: TGTGCCAGAAGCTTATGGGTACAGAAGGTGTTCGAGCAGTACTTC

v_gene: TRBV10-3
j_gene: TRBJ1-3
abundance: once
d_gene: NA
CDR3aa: CAISANRGAGNTIYF
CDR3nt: TGTGCCATCAGTGCAAACCGGGGAGCGGGAAACACCATATATTTT

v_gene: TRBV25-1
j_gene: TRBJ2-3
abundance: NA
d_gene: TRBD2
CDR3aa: CASSKAGRAGGDTQYF
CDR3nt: TGTGCCAGCAGTAAGGCTGGTAGGGCGGGAGGGGATACGCAGTATTTT

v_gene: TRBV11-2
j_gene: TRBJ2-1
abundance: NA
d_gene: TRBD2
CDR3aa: CASSVTSGSNNEQFF
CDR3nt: TGTGCCAGCAGCGTCACTAGCGGGAGTAACAATGAGCAGTTCTTC

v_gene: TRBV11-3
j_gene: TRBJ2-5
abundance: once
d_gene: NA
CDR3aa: CASSSSGQETQYF
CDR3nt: TGTGCCAGCAGCTCCAGTGGCCAAGAGACCCAGTACTTC

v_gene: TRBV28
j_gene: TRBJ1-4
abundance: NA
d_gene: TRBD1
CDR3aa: CASSLWEQGNEKLFF
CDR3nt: TGTGCCAGCAGTTTATGGGAACAGGGGAATGAAAAACTGTTTTTT

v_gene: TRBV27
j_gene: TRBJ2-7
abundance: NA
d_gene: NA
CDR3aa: CASSSTDRPYEQYF
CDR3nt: TGTGCCAGCAGTTCCACAGACAGGCCCTACGAGCAGTACTTC

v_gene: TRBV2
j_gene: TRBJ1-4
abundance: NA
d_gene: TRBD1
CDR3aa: CASSGQGAGEKLFF
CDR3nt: TGTGCCAGCAGCGGACAGGGGGCAGGCGAAAAACTGTTTTTT

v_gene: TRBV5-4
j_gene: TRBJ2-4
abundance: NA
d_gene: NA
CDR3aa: CASSHANTRSGNIQYF
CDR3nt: TGTGCCAGCAGCCATGCAAATACTAGAAGTGGCAACATTCAGTACTTC

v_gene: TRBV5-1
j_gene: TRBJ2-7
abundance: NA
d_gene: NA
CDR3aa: CASSPGDPDSYEQYF
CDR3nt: TGCGCCAGCAGCCCAGGGGACCCCGACTCCTACGAGCAGTACTTC

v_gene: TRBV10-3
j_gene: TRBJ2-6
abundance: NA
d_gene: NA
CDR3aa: CATRDSSGANVLTF
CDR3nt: TGTGCCACCCGAGACAGCTCTGGGGCCAACGTCCTGACTTTC

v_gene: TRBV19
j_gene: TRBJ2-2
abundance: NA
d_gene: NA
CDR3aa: CASSLRTSPSGGELFF
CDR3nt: TGTGCCAGTAGTCTCCGAACTAGCCCGTCTGGCGGGGAGCTGTTTTTT

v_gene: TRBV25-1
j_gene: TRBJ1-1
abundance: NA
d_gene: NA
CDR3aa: CASSRGQNTEAFF
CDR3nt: TGTGCCAGCAGTCGAGGGCAGAACACTGAAGCTTTCTTT

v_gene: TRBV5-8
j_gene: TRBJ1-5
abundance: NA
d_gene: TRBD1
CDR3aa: CASSIHRGLSNQPQHF
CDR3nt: TGTGCCAGCAGCATTCACAGGGGATTGAGCAATCAGCCCCAGCATTTT

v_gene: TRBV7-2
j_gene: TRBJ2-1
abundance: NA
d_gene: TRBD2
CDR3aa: CASSDQAGAYNEQFF
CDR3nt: TGTGCCAGCAGTGACCAAGCGGGAGCCTACAATGAGCAGTTCTTC

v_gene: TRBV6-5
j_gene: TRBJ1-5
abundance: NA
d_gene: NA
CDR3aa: CASSPLAGGNQPQHF
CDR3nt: TGTGCCAGCAGTCCCCTAGCCGGGGGCAATCAGCCCCAGCATTTT

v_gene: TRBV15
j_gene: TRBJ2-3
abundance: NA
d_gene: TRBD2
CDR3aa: CATSWPGGASDTQYF
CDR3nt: TGTGCCACCAGCTGGCCCGGGGGGGCCTCAGATACGCAGTATTTT

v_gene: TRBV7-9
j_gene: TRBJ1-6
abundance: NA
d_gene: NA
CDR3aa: CASSLVKSSYNSPLHF
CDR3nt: TGTGCCAGCAGCTTAGTAAAGAGCTCCTATAATTCACCCCTCCACTTT

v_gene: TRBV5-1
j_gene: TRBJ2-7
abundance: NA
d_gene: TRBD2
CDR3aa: CASSLTTGGSYEQYF
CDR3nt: TGCGCCAGCAGCTTGACGACGGGGGGATCCTACGAGCAGTACTTC

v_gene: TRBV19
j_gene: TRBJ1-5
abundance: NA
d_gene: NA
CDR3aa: CASSRLGGQPQHF
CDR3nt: TGTGCCAGTAGTCGGCTGGGGGGTCAGCCCCAGCATTTT

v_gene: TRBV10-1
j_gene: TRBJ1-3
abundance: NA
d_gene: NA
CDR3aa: CASTAGSGNTIYF
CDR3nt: TGCGCCAGCACAGCGGGGTCAGGAAACACCATATATTTT

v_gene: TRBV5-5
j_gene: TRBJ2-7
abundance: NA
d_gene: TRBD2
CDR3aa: CASSFVLTAGGPLYEQYF
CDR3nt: TGTGCCAGCAGCTTCGTACTTACGGCGGGAGGCCCGCTCTACGAGCAGTACTTC

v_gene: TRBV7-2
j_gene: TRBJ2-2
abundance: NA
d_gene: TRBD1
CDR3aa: CASSLALGQGAGELFF
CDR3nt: TGTGCCAGCAGCTTAGCTCTGGGACAGGGGGCCGGGGAGCTGTTTTTT

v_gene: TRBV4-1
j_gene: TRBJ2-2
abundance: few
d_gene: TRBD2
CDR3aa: CASSPYGSSGSANTGELFF
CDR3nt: TGCGCCAGCAGCCCCTACGGTTCTAGCGGGAGTGCTAACACCGGGGAGCTGTTTTTT

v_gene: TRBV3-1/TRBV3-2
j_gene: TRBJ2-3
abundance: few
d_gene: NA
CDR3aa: CASSRSGDTQYF
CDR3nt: TGTGCCAGCAGCCGCAGCGGCGATACGCAGTATTTT

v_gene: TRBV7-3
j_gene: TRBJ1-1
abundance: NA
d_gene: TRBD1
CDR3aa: CASSRSLVRGRSDTEAFF
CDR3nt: TGTGCCAGCAGCAGATCCCTGGTTAGGGGGCGAAGCGACACTGAAGCTTTCTTT

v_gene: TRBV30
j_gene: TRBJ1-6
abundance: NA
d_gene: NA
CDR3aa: CAGGVAGSSPLHF
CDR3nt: TGTGCCGGAGGGGTGGCAGGGTCATCACCCCTCCACTTT

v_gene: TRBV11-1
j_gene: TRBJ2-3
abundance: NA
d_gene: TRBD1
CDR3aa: CASSRGQLDTQYF
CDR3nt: TGTGCCAGCAGCAGGGGACAGTTGGATACGCAGTATTTT

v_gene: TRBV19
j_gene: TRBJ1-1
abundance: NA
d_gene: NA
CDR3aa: CASSTFGPPSRTEAFF
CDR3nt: TGTGCCAGTAGTACTTTTGGCCCCCCCTCGAGGACTGAAGCTTTCTTT

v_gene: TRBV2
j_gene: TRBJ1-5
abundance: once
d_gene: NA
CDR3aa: CASNRDSNQPQHF
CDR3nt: TGTGCCAGCAACCGGGATAGCAATCAGCCCCAGCATTTT

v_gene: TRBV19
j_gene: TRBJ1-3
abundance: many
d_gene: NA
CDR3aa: CASRIDRSSGNTIYF
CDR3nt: TGTGCCAGTAGAATCGACAGGAGCTCTGGAAACACCATATATTTT

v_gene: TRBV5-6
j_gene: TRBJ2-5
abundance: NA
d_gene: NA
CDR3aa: CASSPVGAQWGTQYF
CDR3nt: TGTGCCAGCAGCCCCGTGGGGGCCCAATGGGGGACCCAGTACTTC

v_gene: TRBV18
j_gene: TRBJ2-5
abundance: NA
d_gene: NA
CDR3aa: CASSPLNGQETQYF
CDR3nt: TGTGCCAGCTCACCACTAAACGGTCAAGAGACCCAGTACTTC

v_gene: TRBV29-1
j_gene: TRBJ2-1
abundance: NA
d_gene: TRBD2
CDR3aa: CSAGPLAGGRYNEQFF
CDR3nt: TGCAGCGCCGGGCCCCTAGCGGGAGGCCGATACAATGAGCAGTTCTTC

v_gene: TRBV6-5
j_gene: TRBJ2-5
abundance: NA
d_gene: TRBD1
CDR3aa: CASSYGTGRETQYF
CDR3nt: TGTGCCAGCAGTTACGGGACAGGGAGAGAGACCCAGTACTTC

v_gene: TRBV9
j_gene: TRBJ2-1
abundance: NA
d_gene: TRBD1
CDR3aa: CASSVAIGGFNEQFF
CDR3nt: TGTGCCAGCAGCGTAGCGATAGGGGGCTTCAATGAGCAGTTCTTC

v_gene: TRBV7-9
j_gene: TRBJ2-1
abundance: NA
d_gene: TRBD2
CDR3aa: CASSLRTSGNEQFF
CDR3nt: TGTGCCAGCAGCCTACGGACTAGCGGGAATGAGCAGTTCTTC